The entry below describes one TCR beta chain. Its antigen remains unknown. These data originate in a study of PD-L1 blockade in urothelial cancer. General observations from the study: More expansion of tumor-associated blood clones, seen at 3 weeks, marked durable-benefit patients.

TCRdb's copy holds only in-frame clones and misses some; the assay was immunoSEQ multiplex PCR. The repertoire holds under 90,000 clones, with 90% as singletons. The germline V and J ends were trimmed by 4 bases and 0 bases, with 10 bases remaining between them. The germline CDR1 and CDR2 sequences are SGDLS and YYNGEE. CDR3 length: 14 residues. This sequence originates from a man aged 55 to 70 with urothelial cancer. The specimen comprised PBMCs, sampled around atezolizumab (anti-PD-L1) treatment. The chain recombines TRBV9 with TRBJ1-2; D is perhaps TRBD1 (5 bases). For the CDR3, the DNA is TGTGCCAGCAGCCAGCAGGGATCTAACTATGGCTACACCTTC. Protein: CASSQQGSNYGYTF.